This T cell receptor beta chain was sequenced for a study of radiotherapy plus CTLA-4 blockade in lung cancer. For the study at large: Across the patients, objective responses occurred in 15% to 20%, and disease control in just over 30%. Study outcomes and limitations: Early clonal dynamics of blood T cells, together with interferon-beta, were reported as the best response predictor. The study found tumor-derived TCR clones expanded in blood after radiotherapy plus ipilimumab.

Chemo-refractory metastatic non-small-cell lung cancer patients underwent focal radiation alongside CTLA-4 blockade with ipilimumab. This table comes from immunoSEQ multiplex PCR, and its TCRdb copy is limited to in-frame clones, with some not included. The sample holds 60,000 to 65,000 clones, 60% to 80% seen once. This clone was picked up one time. Its antigen is as yet unknown. The CDR3 runs to 16 residues. J was trimmed by 3 bases and V by 1 base; bases with no gene match: 5. Looked up from germline, CDR1 is LNHDA and CDR2 is SQIVND (reference sequence). The sequence was collected from a human donor with non-small cell lung cancer who had a complete response to radiotherapy plus ipilimumab. Sequencing was performed on peripheral blood, taken from a patient treated with radiotherapy plus ipilimumab. The chain joins TRBV19 to TRBJ1-5, with 8 bases lining up with TRBD1. The CDR3 nucleotides are TGTGCCAGTAGTATAGCCGGGACAGGCTTCAATCAGCCCCAGCATTTT. Translated: CASSIAGTGFNQPQHF.